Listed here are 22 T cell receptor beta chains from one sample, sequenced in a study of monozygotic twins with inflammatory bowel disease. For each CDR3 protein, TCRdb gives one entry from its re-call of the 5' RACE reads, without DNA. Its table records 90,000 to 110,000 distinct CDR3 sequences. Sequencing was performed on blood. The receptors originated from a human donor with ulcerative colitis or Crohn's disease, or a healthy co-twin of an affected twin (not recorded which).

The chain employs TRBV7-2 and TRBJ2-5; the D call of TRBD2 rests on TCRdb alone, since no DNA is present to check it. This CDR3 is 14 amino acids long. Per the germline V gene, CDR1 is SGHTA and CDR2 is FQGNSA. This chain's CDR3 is CASSFTSGGETQYF.

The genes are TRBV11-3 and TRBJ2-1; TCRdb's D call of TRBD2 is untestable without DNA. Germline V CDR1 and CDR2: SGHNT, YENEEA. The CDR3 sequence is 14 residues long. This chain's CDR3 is CASSLSGQYNEQFF.

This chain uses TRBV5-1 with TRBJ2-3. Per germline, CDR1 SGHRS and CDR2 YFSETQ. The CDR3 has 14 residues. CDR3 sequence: CASSLVQVTDTQYF. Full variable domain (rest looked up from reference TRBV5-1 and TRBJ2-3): KAGVTQTPRYLIKTRGQQVTLSCSPISGHRSVSWYQQTPGQGLQFLFEYFSETQRNKGNFPGRFSGRQFSNSRSEMNVSTLELGDSALYLCASSLVQVTDTQYFGPGTRLTVL.

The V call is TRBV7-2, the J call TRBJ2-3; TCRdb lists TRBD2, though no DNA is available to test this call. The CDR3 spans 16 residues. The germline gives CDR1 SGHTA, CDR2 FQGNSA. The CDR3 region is CASRPRLAGGSDTQYF. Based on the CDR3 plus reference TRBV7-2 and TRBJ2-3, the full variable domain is GAGVSQSPSNKVTEKGKDVELRCDPISGHTALYWYRQSLGQGLEFLIYFQGNSAPDKSGLPSDRFSAERTGGSVSTLTIQRTQQEDSAVYLCASRPRLAGGSDTQYFGPGTRLTVL.

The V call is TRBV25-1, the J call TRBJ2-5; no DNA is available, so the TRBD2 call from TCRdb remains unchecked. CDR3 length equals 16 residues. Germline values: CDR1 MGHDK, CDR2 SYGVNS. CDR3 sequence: CASSETGGAVFETQYF.

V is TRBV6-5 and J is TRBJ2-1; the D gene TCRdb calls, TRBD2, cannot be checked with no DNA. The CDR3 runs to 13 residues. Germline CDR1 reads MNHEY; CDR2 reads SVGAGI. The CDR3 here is CASRRGFSDEQFF.

The CDR3 sequence is CASSLAGGETQYF. This sequence joins TRBV7-9 and TRBJ2-5; TCRdb lists TRBD1, though no DNA is available to test this call. The CDR3 runs to 13 residues. Germline values: CDR1 SEHNR, CDR2 FQNEAQ (reference sequence).

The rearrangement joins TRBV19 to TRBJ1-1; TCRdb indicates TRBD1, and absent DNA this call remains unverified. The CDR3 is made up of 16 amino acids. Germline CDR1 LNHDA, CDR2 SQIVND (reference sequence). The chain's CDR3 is CASSIIFRDWGTEAFF. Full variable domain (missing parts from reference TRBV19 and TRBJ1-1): DGGITQSPKYLFRKEGQNVTLSCEQNLNHDAMYWYRQDPGQGLRLIYYSQIVNDFQKGDIAEGYSVSREKKESFPLTVTSAQKNPTAFYLCASSIIFRDWGTEAFFGQGTRLTVV.

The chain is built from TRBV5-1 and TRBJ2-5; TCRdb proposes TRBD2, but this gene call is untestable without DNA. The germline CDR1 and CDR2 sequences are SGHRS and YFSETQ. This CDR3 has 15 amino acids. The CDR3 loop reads CASRPSQGLQETQYF. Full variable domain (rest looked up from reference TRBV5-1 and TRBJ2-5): KAGVTQTPRYLIKTRGQQVTLSCSPISGHRSVSWYQQTPGQGLQFLFEYFSETQRNKGNFPGRFSGRQFSNSRSEMNVSTLELGDSALYLCASRPSQGLQETQYFGPGTRLLVL.

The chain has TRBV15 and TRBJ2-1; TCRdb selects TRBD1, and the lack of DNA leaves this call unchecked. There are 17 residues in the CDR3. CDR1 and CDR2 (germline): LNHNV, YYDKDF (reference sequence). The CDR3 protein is CATSRAVDPQGYSEQFF.

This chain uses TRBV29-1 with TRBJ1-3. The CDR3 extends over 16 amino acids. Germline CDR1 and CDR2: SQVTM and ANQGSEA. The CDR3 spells CSVEDERGARGNTIYF.

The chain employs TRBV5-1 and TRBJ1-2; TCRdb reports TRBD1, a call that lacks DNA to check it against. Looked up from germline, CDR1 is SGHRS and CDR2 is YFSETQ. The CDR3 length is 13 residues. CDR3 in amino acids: CASSLGQVKGYTF.

CDR3 amino acids: CASSELIDSYNEQFF. This rearrangement joins TRBV6-1 to TRBJ2-1. The germline gives CDR1 MNHNS, CDR2 SASEGT. CDR3 length: 15 amino acids.

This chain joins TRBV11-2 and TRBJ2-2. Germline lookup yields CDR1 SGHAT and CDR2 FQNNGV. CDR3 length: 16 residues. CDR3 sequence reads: CASSSSFRMNTGELFF.

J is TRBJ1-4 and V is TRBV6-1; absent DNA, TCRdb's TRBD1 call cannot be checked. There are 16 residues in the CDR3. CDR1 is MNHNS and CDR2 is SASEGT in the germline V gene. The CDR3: CASSKWRGTENEKLFF.

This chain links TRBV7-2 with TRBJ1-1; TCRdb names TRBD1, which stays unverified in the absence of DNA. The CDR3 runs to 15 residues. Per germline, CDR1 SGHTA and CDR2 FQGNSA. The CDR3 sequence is CASSRDRGRVSEAFF.

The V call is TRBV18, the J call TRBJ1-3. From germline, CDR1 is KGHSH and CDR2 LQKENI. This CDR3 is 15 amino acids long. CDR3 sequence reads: CASSPPTGSGNTIYF.

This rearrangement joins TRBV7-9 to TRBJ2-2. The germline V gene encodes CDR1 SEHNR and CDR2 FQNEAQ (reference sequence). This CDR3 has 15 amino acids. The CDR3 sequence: CASSPYVGFTGELFF.

Here the CDR3 reads CSARGGSDTGELFF. The gene calls are TRBV20-1 and TRBJ2-2; absent DNA, TCRdb's TRBD2 call cannot be checked. The length of the CDR3 is 14 residues. Germline V CDR1 and CDR2: DFQATT, SNEGSKA (reference sequence).

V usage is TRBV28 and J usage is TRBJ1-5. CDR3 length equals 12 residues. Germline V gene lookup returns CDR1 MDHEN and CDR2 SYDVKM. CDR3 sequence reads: CASRVSRQPQHF.

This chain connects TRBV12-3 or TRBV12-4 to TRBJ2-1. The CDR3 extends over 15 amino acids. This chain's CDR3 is CASSLVYGSYNEQFF.

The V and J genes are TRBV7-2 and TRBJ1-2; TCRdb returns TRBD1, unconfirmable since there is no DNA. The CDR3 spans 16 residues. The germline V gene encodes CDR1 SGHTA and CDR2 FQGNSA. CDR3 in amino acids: CASSQNLVGGGRGYTF.